This entry concerns a single T cell receptor (beta chain). Its antigen is still unknown. The CDR3 is 16 amino acids. The germline CDR1 and CDR2 sequences are SNHLY and FYNNEI. V was shortened by 8 bases and J by 4 bases, with 24 bases between the two germline ends. Here immunoSEQ multiplex PCR was the method, and the copy in TCRdb shows in-frame clones only, minus some. The repertoire has 77,000 or so clones, 75% to 90% of them found once; the top ten carry about an eighth. The source of the sample is a study of OX40 agonist ivuxolimab in advanced cancers. For the study at large: Of mixed ages from about 20 to 80 and averaging roughly 60 years, the group was over 80% male.

Study-level findings and limits: Clonal expansion was seen in CD4+ and CD8+ blood T cells by week 6 at 0.1 to 3.0 mg/kg. There were, on average, more expanded clones in CD8+ T cells than in CD4+.

The sample consisted of CD4+ or CD8+ T cells sorted from blood, taken in a trial of the OX40 agonist ivuxolimab. V and J are TRBV2 and TRBJ2-7; the D gene is possibly TRBD1 (7 bases). This clonotype was obtained from an adult with an advanced solid tumor such as melanoma, head and neck, liver or kidney cancer. For the CDR3, the DNA is TGTGCCAGCCGTCCCCCTTTTAGACAGGGAGGATACGAGCAGTACTTC. Translation: CASRPPFRQGGYEQYF.